The source of this T cell receptor (beta chain) is a study of regulatory T cells in long-lasting Graves disease. Points from the study as a whole: Relative to new patients (roughly 970), persistent patients exhibited greater sharing of public clonotypes (about 3,000).

According to the study, TCR beta libraries were built with iRepertoire HTBI primers and CDR3-region Arm-PCR. TCRdb re-called the multiplex PCR reads through MiXCR, storing one row per CDR3 protein. Here the sample spans roughly 420,000 distinct CDR3 sequences, roughly 15% being singletons. Stated time point: newly diagnosed GD, antithyroid drugs for less than 3 months. Researchers made the TCR library from RNA that was extracted from PBMCs. Germline lookup yields CDR1 MDHEN and CDR2 SYDVKM. The CDR3 covers 14 residues. The germline V and J ends were trimmed by 1 base and 8 bases, with 11 bases remaining between them. This clonotype has at least ten counts. Its target is unknown. The same sample was also studied in work on T cells in Graves' hyperthyroidism and ophthalmopathy.

The TCR originated in a woman between 45 and 60 years old with Graves disease. The chain uses TRBV28 and TRBJ1-4; D is unresolved. Material: peripheral blood mononuclear cells (PBMCs), obtained at new diagnosis, from a patient treated with antithyroid drugs. The CDR3 here is CASSLLRVSEKLFF. DNA of the CDR3: TGTGCCAGCAGTTTATTGCGCGTGTCGGAAAAACTGTTTTTT.